This passage covers 24 T cell receptor beta chains from one sample sequenced in a study of cytomegalovirus exposure and HLA in healthy donors. Both 60 Vbeta primers and 13 Jbeta primers went into the PCR. Profiled with immunoSEQ multiplex PCR; TCRdb holds only in-frame clones, not every one. Here the sample spans tens of thousands of clones, more than 75% being singletons. The sequenced sample consisted of PBMCs. Receptor source: a woman in her forties or fifties in good health and CMV-seropositive.

The chain combines TRBV18 with TRBJ2-3; TRBD1 is a possible D gene (5 bases). Germline-derived CDR1 and CDR2 are KGHSH and LQKENI. The V end was cut by 2 bases, the J end by 10 bases, with 16 bases between. CDR3 length equals 14 residues. The DNA of the CDR3 is TGTGCCAGCTCACCATTACAGGTATGGTTGGCGCAGTATTTT. Translated, it gives CASSPLQVWLAQYF.

This clone was found once. The chain employs TRBV5-4 and TRBJ2-3; possibly TRBD2 for D (5 bases). CDR3 length: 15 residues. Germline V gene data show CDR1 as SGHNT and CDR2 as YYREEE (reference sequence). V gave up 4 bases and J gave up 0 bases, with 12 bases separating them. The CDR3 spells CASSRLAASTDTQYF. CDR3 sequence (DNA): TGTGCCAGCAGCCGCCTAGCTGCTAGCACAGATACGCAGTATTTT.

V and J are TRBV6-5 and TRBJ1-1; the D is unclear. Trimming shortened V by 6 bases and J by 1 base, and 9 bases separated the two germline ends. Germline assignment: CDR1 MNHEY and CDR2 SVGAGI. The CDR3 length is 13 residues. The CDR3 bases are TGTGCCAGCAGACGCCTCAGGAACACTGAAGCTTTCTTT. Encoded protein: CASRRLRNTEAFF.

The chain has TRBV5-8 and TRBJ2-7; D not resolved. Germline V CDR1 and CDR2: SGHTS, YDEGEE. This CDR3 has 17 amino acids. With 1 base removed from V and 2 bases from J, the gap between germline ends came to 19 bases. CDR3: CASSLSGLWQLAYEQYV. The CDR3 coding sequence is TGTGCCAGCAGCTTGTCGGGCCTATGGCAGCTAGCCTACGAGCAGTACGTC.

This sequence joins TRBV7-8 and TRBJ2-7; 10 nucleotides line up with TRBD1. This CDR3 region has 15 residues. Trimming removed 6 bases from V and 2 bases from J; junction bases left unmatched: 7. In germline, CDR1 is SGHVS, CDR2 FQNEAQ. This CDR3 is CASRAYGTGAYEQYF. Written as DNA, the CDR3 is TGTGCCAGCAGGGCATACGGGACAGGGGCCTACGAGCAGTACTTC.

The V gene is TRBV5-4, the J gene TRBJ2-2; 9 bases align to TRBD2. The CDR3 extends over 14 amino acids. V trimming: 5 bases; J trimming: 6 bases; junction bases outside the gene matches: 5. Germline CDR1 SGHNT, CDR2 YYREEE (reference sequence). Here the CDR3 reads CASRRTSGSGELFF. In DNA, the CDR3 is TGTGCCAGCAGGCGCACTAGCGGGTCCGGGGAGCTGTTTTTT.

The V and J genes are TRBV6-5 and TRBJ1-3, with D possibly TRBD1 on 5 matching bases. The CDR3 extends over 14 amino acids. V lost 5 bases to trimming and J lost 4 bases, with 12 bases between them. Germline V lookup: CDR1 MNHEY, CDR2 SVGAGI. The CDR3 DNA reads TGTGCCAGCAGTGTACGGGGGTCCGGAAACACCATATATTTT. Residues: CASSVRGSGNTIYF.

The chain employs TRBV7-8 and TRBJ1-2; D might be TRBD1 (6 bases). CDR1 is SGHVS and CDR2 is FQNEAQ in the germline V gene. Trimming pared 4 bases from V and 8 bases from J, leaving 17 bases between. This CDR3 is built from 14 residues. For the CDR3, the DNA is TGTGCCAGCAGCTGGACAGTTTTTTTTGTGGGCTACACCTTC. Its translation is CASSWTVFFVGYTF.

V usage is TRBV7-9 and J usage is TRBJ2-5, with 7 bases that match TRBD1. V was clipped by 5 bases and J by 4 bases; unmatched bases: 7. CDR1 is SEHNR, CDR2 FQNEAQ, per germline (reference sequence). The CDR3 is 14 residues long. CDR3 protein: CASSHRAGGETQYF. The CDR3 DNA reads TGTGCCAGCAGCCATCGGGCAGGGGGAGAGACCCAGTACTTC.

This clone was seen only a few times. V gene TRBV11-3 combines with J gene TRBJ2-2, with 7 bases fitting TRBD2. After removal of 2 bases from V and 0 bases from J, the junction contained 3 bases not matched to a gene. The CDR3 totals 16 residues. Germline loops: CDR1 SGHNT, CDR2 YENEEA. CDR3 residues: CASSLLSGTNTGELFF. CDR3 in DNA: TGTGCCAGCAGCTTATTGAGCGGGACGAACACCGGGGAGCTGTTTTTT.

The chain joins TRBV29-1 to TRBJ1-2; 9 positions match TRBD1. There are 12 residues in the CDR3. Unmatched junction bases numbered 6, after V lost 4 bases and J lost 9 bases. CDR1 is SQVTM, CDR2 ANQGSEA, per germline. In DNA form, the CDR3 reads TGCAGCGTTGCCCGGACAGGGGACCGCTACACCTTC. Its protein product is CSVARTGDRYTF.

About this clone itself: The same CDR3 can be traced to other DNA sequences in this sample. This chain uses TRBV27 with TRBJ1-2; D is perhaps TRBD1 (5 bases). Trimming shortened V by 0 bases and J by 5 bases, and 10 bases separated the two germline ends. The CDR3 length is 14 residues. Germline V gives CDR1 MNHEY, CDR2 SMNVEV (reference sequence). The CDR3 region has the DNA TGTGCCAGCAGTTTATCTTCAGGGTCTTATGGCTACACCTTC. Its protein is CASSLSSGSYGYTF.

This clone was counted a single time. The V call is TRBV27, the J call TRBJ2-7; 7 positions match TRBD2. This CDR3 is 12 amino acids long. Germline assignment: CDR1 MNHEY and CDR2 SMNVEV (reference sequence). The V gene end was trimmed by 4 bases and the J gene end by 11 bases; junction bases not matched to a gene: 8. As DNA, the CDR3 is TGTGCCAGCAGTTATTCTAGCGGACGAGAGTACTTC. It codes for CASSYSSGREYF.

The chain employs TRBV10-1 and TRBJ1-1; D is ambiguous. Trimming removed 6 bases at V and 1 base at J, with 6 bases between. The CDR3 sequence is 12 residues long. The germline V gene encodes CDR1 WNHNN and CDR2 SYGVQD (reference sequence). The CDR3 here is CASSPGNTEAFF. The CDR3 DNA reads as TGCGCCAGCAGCCCGGGGAACACTGAAGCTTTCTTT.

This chain connects TRBV2 to TRBJ2-5, with TRBD1 matching over 7 bases. Per germline, CDR1 SNHLY and CDR2 FYNNEI. This CDR3 has 13 residues. The J segment lost 5 bases and the V segment lost 8 bases, leaving 8 bases of the junction unmatched. CDR3 sequence reads: CASGLRGRETQYF. The CDR3 bases are TGTGCCAGCGGCCTAAGGGGGCGGGAGACCCAGTACTTC.

This sequence joins TRBV21-1 and TRBJ2-3; the table names TRBD1, a call not compared with the DNA. TRBV21-1 is a pseudogene segment. The CDR3 runs to 19 residues. This CDR3 is CASSPRNMGQGKPADTQYF. The CDR3 coding sequence is TGTGCCAGCAGCCCACGCAATATGGGACAGGGGAAACCGGCAGATACGCAGTATTTT.

This clone has just a few counts. V and J are TRBV18 and TRBJ1-1, with unresolved D. The germline gives CDR1 KGHSH, CDR2 LQKENI. This CDR3 has 13 amino acids. The ends were cut back, 5 bases at V and 0 bases at J, with 7 bases in the middle. The CDR3 region has the DNA TGTGCCAGCTCAGTTTTAATGAACACTGAAGCTTTCTTT. It specifies CASSVLMNTEAFF.

As to this clone: At the DNA level, this CDR3 is encoded by other sequences in the same sample as well. The CDR3 nucleotides read TGTGCCAGCACCGGACTAGCGGGAGACACCGGGGAGCTGTTTTTT. The encoded protein is CASTGLAGDTGELFF. This chain joins TRBV11-3 and TRBJ2-2, with 13 positions matching TRBD2. From germline, CDR1 is SGHNT and CDR2 YENEEA. Trimming removed 7 bases from V and 3 bases from J; junction bases left unmatched: 2. The length of the CDR3 is 15 residues. Drawing the rest from reference TRBV11-3 and TRBJ2-2, the complete variable domain is EAGVVQSPRYKIIEKKQPVAFWCNPISGHNTLYWYLQNLGQGPELLIRYENEEAVDDSQLPKDRFSAERLKGVDSTLKIQPAELGDSAVYLCASTGLAGDTGELFFGEGSRLTVL.

The chain couples TRBV10-3 to TRBJ2-5; D remains ambiguous. V was shortened by 3 bases and J by 5 bases, with 7 bases between the two germline ends. This CDR3 has 12 amino acids. Germline V gives CDR1 ENHRY, CDR2 SYGVKD. The CDR3 DNA follows: TGTGCCATCAGTGATCCGTCGGAGACCCAGTACTTC. This codes for CAISDPSETQYF.

The chain has TRBV11-2 and TRBJ2-5; D is uncertain. This CDR3 region has 15 residues. Trimming removed 0 bases at V and 4 bases at J, with 12 bases between. Germline assignment: CDR1 SGHAT and CDR2 FQNNGV. The chain's CDR3 is CASSLDGGFGETQYF. In nucleotides, the CDR3 is TGTGCCAGCAGCTTAGACGGCGGATTCGGAGAGACCCAGTACTTC.

This sequence joins TRBV2 and TRBJ1-2, with TRBD1 matching 9 bases. This CDR3 is built from 16 residues. Germline V CDR1 and CDR2: SNHLY, FYNNEI. Trimming at V came to 10 bases and at J to 0 bases, leaving 12 bases not matched to a gene. The CDR3 coding sequence is TGTGCCACCAACGAAGGACAGGGGATCCCTAACTATGGCTACACCTTC. It is translated as CATNEGQGIPNYGYTF.

The rearrangement links TRBV4-1 to TRBJ2-3; D unclear. Germline V gene lookup returns CDR1 MGHRA and CDR2 YSYEKL. The CDR3 spans 13 residues. V was pared by 4 bases and J by 6 bases, with 11 bases between. In nucleotides, the CDR3 is TGCGCCAGCAGCCCGCGAGCCGCGGATACGCAGTATTTT. This gives the protein CASSPRAADTQYF.

This clone was seen only once. The V gene is TRBV19, the J gene TRBJ1-5, with TRBD1 matching 9 bases. The CDR3 covers 16 residues. Losses at the gene ends were 6 bases for V and 4 bases for J; bases not matched to a gene: 10. Germline loops: CDR1 LNHDA, CDR2 SQIVND (reference sequence). The CDR3 reads CASRPRQGVENQPQHF. The DNA of the CDR3 is TGTGCCAGTAGACCCAGACAGGGGGTGGAAAATCAGCCCCAGCATTTT. Complete variable domain (other parts from reference TRBV19 and TRBJ1-5): DGGITQSPKYLFRKEGQNVTLSCEQNLNHDAMYWYRQDPGQGLRLIYYSQIVNDFQKGDIAEGYSVSREKKESFPLTVTSAQKNPTAFYLCASRPRQGVENQPQHFGDGTRLSIL.

V usage is TRBV7-9 and J usage is TRBJ2-5; 7 bases fit TRBD1. This CDR3 is 14 amino acids long. The germline V gene encodes CDR1 SEHNR and CDR2 FQNEAQ (reference sequence). V shed 5 bases and J 0 bases; nucleotides not matched to a gene: 3. The CDR3 region is CASSGTVYQETQYF. The CDR3 DNA sequence: TGTGCCAGCAGCGGGACAGTGTACCAAGAGACCCAGTACTTC.